This T cell receptor (beta chain) was recovered during a study of CD8+ T cells in alopecia areata. Study background: A 6-month off-drug phase came after tofacitinib, which had lasted 6 to 18 months.

Broader study findings: Lesional scalp displayed greater clonality than normal scalp, most notably in alopecia totalis/universalis.

As concerns this clone: Its specificity is not known.

V lost 8 bases, J lost 6 bases, and 11 bases lay in between. Per the germline V gene, CDR1 is SNHLY and CDR2 is FYNNEI. The CDR3 spans 11 residues. It was cDNA, reverse transcribed from extracted RNA, that served as the sequencing template. Some clones are missing from TCRdb's copy, which holds only in-frame ones; the method was immunoSEQ multiplex PCR. The sample records 180,000 or so clones, approximately 52% being singletons. Sample treatment: oral pan-JAK inhibitor, 5-10 mg twice daily. The TCR originated in a human donor with alopecia areata. Sequences were derived from CD4+ T cells sorted from blood, sampled at approximately week 60, from a patient treated with tofacitinib. This rearrangement joins TRBV2 to TRBJ2-7; D not resolved. CDR3 DNA sequence: TGTGCCAGCTTACAACTTTTCGAGCAGTACTTC. It encodes CASLQLFEQYF.